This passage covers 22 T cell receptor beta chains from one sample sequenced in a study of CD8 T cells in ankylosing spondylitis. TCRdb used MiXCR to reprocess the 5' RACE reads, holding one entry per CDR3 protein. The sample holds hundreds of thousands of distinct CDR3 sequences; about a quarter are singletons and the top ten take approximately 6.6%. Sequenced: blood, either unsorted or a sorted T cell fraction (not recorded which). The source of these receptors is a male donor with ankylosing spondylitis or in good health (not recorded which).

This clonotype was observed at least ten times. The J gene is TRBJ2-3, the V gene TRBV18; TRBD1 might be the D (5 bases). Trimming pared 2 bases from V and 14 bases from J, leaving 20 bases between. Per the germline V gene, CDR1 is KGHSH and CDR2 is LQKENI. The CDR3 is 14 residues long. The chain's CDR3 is CASSPKDQDKLSYF. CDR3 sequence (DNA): TGTGCCAGCTCACCAAAGGATCAGGACAAATTGTCGTATTTT. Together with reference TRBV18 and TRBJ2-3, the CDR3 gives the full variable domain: NAGVMQNPRHLVRRRGQEARLRCSPMKGHSHVYWYRQLPEEGLKFMVYLQKENIIDESGMPKERFSAEFPKEGPSILRIQQVVRGDSAAYFCASSPKDQDKLSYFGPGTRLTVL.

The CDR3 is CASSYSYGRNTGELFF. CDR3 coding DNA: TGTGCCAGCAGTTACTCGTATGGAAGAAACACCGGGGAGCTGTTTTTT. The J gene is TRBJ2-2, the V gene TRBV6-5; D remains ambiguous. V was trimmed by 0 bases and J by 2 bases, leaving 10 bases between them. The CDR3 is 16 residues long. From germline, CDR1 is MNHEY and CDR2 SVGAGI.

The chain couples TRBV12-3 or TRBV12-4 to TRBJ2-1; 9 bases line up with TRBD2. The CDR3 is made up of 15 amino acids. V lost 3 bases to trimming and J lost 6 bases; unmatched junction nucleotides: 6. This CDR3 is CASSLGLAGINEQFF. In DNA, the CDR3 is TGTGCCAGCAGTTTGGGGCTAGCGGGGATCAATGAGCAGTTCTTC.

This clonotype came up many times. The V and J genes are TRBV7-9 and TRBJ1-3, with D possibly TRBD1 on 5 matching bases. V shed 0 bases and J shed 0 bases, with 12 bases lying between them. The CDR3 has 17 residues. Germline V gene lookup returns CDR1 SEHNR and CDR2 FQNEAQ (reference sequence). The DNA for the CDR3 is TGTGCCAGCAGCTTAGCGGGACTCCCGAGCTCTGGAAACACCATATATTTT. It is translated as CASSLAGLPSSGNTIYF.

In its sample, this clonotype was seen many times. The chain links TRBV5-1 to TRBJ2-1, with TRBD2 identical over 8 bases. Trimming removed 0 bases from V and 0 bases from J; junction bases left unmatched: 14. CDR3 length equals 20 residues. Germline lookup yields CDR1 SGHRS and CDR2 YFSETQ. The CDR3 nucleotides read TGCGCCAGCAGCTTGGGTAGGAGCGGGAGAATTCTTAGCTCCTACAATGAGCAGTTCTTC. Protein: CASSLGRSGRILSSYNEQFF.

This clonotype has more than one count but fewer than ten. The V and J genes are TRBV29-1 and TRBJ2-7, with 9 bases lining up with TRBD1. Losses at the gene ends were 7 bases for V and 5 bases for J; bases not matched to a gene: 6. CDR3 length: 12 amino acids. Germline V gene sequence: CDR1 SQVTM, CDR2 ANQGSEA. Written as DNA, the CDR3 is TGCAGCGCGAACAGGGGGCAGAACGAGCAGTACTTC. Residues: CSANRGQNEQYF.

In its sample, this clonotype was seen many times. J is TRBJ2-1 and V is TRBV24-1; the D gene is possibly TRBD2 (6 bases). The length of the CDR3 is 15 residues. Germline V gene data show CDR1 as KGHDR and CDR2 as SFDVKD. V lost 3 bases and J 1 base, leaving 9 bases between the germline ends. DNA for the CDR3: TGTGCCACCAGTGATCAGCGGGCTTCCTACAATGAGCAGTTCTTC. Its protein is CATSDQRASYNEQFF.

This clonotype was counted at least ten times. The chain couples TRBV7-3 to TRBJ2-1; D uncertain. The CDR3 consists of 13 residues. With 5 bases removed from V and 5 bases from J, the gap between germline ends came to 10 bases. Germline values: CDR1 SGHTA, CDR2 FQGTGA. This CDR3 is CASSKGYDNEQFF. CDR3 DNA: TGTGCCAGCAGCAAAGGTTATGACAATGAGCAGTTCTTC.

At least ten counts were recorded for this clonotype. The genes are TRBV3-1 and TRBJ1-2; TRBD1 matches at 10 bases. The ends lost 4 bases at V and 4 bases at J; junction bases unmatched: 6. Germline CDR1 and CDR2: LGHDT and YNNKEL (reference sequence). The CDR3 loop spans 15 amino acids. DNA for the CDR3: TGTGCCAGCAGCCGCTCGGACAGGGGGAGCTATGGCTACACCTTC. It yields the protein CASSRSDRGSYGYTF.

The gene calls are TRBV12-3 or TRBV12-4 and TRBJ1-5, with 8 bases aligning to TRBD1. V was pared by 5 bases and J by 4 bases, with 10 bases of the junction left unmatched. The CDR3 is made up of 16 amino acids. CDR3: CASSQTGADYNQPQHF. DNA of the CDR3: TGTGCCAGCAGTCAGACAGGGGCGGACTATAATCAGCCCCAGCATTTT.

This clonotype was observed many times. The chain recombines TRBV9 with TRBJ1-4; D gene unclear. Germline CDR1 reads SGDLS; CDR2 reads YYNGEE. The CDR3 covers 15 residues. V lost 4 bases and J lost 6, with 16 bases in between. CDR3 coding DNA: TGTGCCAGCAGCTACCGCCCTGGGCCCCATGAAAAACTGTTTTTT. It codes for CASSYRPGPHEKLFF.

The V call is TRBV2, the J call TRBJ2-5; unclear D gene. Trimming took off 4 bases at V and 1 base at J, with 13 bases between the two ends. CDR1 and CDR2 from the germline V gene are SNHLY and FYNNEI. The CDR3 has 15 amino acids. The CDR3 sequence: CASSARRASQETQYF. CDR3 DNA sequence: TGTGCCAGCAGTGCTCGTAGGGCTAGCCAAGAGACCCAGTACTTC.

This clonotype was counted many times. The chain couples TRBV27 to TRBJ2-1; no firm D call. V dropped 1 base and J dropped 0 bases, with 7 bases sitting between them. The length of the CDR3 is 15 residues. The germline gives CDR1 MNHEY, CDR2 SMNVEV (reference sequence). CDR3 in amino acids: CASSLFGSSYNEQFF. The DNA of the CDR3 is TGTGCCAGCAGTTTATTTGGTAGCTCCTACAATGAGCAGTTCTTC.

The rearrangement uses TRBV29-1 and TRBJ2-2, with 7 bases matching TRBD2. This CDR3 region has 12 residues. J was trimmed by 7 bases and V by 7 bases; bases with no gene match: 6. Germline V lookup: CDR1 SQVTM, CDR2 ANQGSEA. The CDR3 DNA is TGCAGCGCGGGAGGTAGTGGCGGGGAGCTGTTTTTT. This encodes CSAGGSGGELFF.

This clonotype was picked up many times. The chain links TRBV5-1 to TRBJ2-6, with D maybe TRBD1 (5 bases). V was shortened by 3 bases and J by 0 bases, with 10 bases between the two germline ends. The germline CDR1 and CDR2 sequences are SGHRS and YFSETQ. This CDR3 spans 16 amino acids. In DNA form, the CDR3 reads TGCGCCAGCAGCTCCGGACAATCCTCTGGGGCCAACGTCCTGACTTTC. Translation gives CASSSGQSSGANVLTF. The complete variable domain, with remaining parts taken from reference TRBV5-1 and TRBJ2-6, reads KAGVTQTPRYLIKTRGQQVTLSCSPISGHRSVSWYQQTPGQGLQFLFEYFSETQRNKGNFPGRFSGRQFSNSRSEMNVSTLELGDSALYLCASSSGQSSGANVLTFGAGSRLTVL.

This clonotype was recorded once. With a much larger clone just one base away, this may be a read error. CDR3 loop: CSASRNHSNEQFF. DNA of the CDR3: TGCAGTGCAAGCCGGAACCACTCGAATGAGCAGTTCTTC. The chain is built from TRBV20-1 and TRBJ2-1; unclear D gene. The CDR3 covers 13 residues. The germline V gene encodes CDR1 DFQATT and CDR2 SNEGSKA (reference sequence). Trimming removed 6 bases at V and 7 bases at J, with 16 bases between.

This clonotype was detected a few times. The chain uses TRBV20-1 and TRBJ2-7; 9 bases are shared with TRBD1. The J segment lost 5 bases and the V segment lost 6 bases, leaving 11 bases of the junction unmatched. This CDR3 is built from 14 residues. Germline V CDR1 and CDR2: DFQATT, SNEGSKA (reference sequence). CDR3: CSARSQGAADEQYF. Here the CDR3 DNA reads TGCAGTGCCAGATCACAGGGGGCAGCGGACGAGCAGTACTTC.

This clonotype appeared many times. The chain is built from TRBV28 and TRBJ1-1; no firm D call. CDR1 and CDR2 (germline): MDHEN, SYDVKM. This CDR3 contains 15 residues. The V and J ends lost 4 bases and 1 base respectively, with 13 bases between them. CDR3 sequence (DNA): TGTGCCAGCAGTTCCTATTCCGTAAAGAACACTGAAGCTTTCTTT. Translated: CASSSYSVKNTEAFF.

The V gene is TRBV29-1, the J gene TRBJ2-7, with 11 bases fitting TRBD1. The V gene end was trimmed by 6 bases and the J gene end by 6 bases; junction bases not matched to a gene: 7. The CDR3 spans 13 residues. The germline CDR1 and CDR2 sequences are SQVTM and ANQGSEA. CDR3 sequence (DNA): TGCAGCGTCTCAGCCGGGACAGGGGGCGAGCAGTACTTC. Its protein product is CSVSAGTGGEQYF.

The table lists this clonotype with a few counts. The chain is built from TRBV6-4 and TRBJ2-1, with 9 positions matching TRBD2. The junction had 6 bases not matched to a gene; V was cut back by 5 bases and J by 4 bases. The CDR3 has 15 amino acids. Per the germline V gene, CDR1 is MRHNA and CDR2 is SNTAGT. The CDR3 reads CASSPSGEPYNEQFF. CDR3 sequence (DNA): TGTGCCAGCAGTCCTAGCGGGGAGCCTTACAATGAGCAGTTCTTC.

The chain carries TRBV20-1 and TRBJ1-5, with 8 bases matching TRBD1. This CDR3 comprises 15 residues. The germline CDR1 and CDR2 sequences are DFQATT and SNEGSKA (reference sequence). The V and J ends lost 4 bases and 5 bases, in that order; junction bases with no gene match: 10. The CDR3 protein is CSATRRQGSDQPQHF. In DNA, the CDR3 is TGCAGTGCTACAAGAAGACAGGGGTCTGATCAGCCCCAGCATTTT.

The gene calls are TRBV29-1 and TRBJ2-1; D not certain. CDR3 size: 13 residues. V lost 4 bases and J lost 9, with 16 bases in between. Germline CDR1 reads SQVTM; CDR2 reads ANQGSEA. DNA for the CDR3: TGCAGCGTTGGTAGCATCGTGGGCGGTGAGCAGTTCTTC. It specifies CSVGSIVGGEQFF.